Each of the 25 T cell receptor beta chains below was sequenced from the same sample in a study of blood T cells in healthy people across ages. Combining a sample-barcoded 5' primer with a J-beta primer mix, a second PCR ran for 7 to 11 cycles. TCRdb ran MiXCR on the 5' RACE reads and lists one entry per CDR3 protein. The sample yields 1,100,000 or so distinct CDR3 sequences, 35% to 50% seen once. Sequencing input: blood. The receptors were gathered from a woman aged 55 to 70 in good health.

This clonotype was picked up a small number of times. For the CDR3, the DNA is TGCAGTGCCCGACTTACAGGGAACTCCTACGAGCAGTACTTC. Its translation is CSARLTGNSYEQYF. J is TRBJ2-7 and V is TRBV20-1, with D possibly being TRBD1 (6 bases). Trimming removed 6 bases from V and 0 bases from J, with 15 bases in between. CDR1 and CDR2 (germline): DFQATT, SNEGSKA (reference sequence). The CDR3 loop spans 14 amino acids.

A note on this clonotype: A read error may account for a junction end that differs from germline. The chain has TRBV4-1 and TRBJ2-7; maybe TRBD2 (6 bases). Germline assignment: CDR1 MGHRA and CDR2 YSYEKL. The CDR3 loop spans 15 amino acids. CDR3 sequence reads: CASSQEGGFAYEQYF. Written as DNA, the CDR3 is TGCGCCAGTAGCCAAGAGGGAGGTTTCGCCTACGAGCAGTACTTC.

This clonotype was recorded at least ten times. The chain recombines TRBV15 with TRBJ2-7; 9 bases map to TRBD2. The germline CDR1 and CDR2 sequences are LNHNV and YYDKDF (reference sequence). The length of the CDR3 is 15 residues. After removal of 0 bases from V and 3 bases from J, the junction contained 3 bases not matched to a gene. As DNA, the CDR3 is TGTGCCACCAGCAGAGATAGCGGGAGCTTCTACGAGCAGTACTTC. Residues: CATSRDSGSFYEQYF.

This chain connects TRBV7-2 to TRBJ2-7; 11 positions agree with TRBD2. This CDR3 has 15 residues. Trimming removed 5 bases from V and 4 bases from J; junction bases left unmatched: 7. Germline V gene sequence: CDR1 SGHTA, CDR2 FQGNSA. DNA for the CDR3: TGTGCCAGCAGCGTGAGGACTAGCGGGCCGTACGAGCAGTACTTC. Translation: CASSVRTSGPYEQYF.

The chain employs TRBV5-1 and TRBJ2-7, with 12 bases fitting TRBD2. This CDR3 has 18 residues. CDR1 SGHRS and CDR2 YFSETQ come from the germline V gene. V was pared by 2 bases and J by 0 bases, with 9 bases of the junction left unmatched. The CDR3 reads CASSLGTSGRAFSYEQYF. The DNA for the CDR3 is TGCGCCAGCAGCTTAGGGACTAGCGGGCGTGCCTTCTCCTACGAGCAGTACTTC.

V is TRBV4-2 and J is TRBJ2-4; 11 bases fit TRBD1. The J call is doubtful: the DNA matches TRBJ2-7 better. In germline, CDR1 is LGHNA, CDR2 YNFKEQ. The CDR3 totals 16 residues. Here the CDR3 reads CASSRCSGTGGSEQYF. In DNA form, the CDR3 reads TGTGCCAGCAGCCGCTGTTCCGGGACAGGGGGAAGCGAGCAGTACTTC.

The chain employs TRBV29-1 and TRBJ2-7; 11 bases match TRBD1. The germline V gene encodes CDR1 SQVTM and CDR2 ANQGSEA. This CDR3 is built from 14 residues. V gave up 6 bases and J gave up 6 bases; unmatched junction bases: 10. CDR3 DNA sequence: TGCAGCGTCCGAACCGGGACAGGGGGATCCGAGCAGTACTTC. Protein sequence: CSVRTGTGGSEQYF.

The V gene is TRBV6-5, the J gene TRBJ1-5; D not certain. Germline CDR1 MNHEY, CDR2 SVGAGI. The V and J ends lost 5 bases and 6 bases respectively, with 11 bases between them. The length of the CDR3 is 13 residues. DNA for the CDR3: TGTGCCAGCAGTATAACAAAGGGTCAGCCCCAGCATTTT. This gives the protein CASSITKGQPQHF.

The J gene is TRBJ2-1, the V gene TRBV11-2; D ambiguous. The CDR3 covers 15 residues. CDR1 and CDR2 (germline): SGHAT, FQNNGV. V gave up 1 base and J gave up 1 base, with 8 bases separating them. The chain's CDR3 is CASSLGSESYNEQFF. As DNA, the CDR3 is TGTGCCAGCAGCTTAGGGTCAGAATCCTACAATGAGCAGTTCTTC.

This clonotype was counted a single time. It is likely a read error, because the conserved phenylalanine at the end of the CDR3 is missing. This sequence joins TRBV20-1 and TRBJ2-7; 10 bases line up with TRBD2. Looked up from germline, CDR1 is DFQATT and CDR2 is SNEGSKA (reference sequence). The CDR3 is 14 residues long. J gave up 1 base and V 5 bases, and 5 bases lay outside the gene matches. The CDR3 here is CSAQRTSGSYEQYL. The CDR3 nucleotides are TGCAGTGCTCAGCGGACTAGCGGATCCTACGAGCAGTACTTA.

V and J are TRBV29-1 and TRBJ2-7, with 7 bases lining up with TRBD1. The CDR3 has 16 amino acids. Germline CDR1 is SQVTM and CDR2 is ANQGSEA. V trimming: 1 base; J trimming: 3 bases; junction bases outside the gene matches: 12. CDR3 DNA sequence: TGCAGCGTTGAAGGGGGGCGGAACAGGGGCGTCTACGAGCAGTACTTC. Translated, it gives CSVEGGRNRGVYEQYF.

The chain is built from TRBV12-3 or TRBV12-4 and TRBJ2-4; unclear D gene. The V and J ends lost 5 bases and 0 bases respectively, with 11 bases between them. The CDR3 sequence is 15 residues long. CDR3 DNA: TGTGCCAGCAGTGCCCGCGGCGGAGCCAAAAACATTCAGTACTTC. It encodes CASSARGGAKNIQYF.

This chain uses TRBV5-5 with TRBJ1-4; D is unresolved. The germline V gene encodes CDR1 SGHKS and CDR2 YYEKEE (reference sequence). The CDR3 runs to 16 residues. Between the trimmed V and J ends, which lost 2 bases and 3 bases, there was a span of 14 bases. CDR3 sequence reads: CASSFAPGASNEKLFF. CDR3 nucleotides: TGTGCCAGCAGCTTCGCGCCGGGAGCCTCTAATGAAAAACTGTTTTTT.

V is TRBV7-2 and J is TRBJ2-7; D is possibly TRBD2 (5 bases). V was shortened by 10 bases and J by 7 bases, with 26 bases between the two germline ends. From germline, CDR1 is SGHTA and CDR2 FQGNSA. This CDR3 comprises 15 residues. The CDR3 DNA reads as TGTGCCACCCTACTAGTGCGGAATCCTTACAATGAGCAGTACTTC. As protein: CATLLVRNPYNEQYF.

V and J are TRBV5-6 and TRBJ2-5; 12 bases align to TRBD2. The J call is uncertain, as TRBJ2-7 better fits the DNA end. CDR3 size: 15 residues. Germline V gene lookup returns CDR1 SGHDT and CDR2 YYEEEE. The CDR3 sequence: CASSFLGLAGDEQYF. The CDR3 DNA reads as TGTGCCAGCAGCTTTTTGGGACTAGCGGGTGACGAGCAGTACTTC.

CDR3 DNA: TGCGCCAGCAGCCAAGTCCCACAGGTCAATCAGCCCCAGCATTTT. Protein: CASSQVPQVNQPQHF. The chain couples TRBV4-1 to TRBJ1-5; D is possibly TRBD1 (5 bases). Germline CDR1 is MGHRA and CDR2 is YSYEKL. V lost 1 base, J lost 3 bases, and 10 bases lay in between. The CDR3 contains 15 residues.

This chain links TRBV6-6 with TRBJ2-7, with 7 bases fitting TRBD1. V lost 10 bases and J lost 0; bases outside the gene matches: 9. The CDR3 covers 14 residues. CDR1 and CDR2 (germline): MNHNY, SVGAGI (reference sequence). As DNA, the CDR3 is TGTGCCACCTCGTTGAGACAGGGCTCCTACGAGCAGTACTTC. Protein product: CATSLRQGSYEQYF.

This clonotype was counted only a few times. CDR3 in DNA: TGTGCCAGCAGTTACCCCGGGACTAGCAGGGAGCAGTTCTTC. Translation gives CASSYPGTSREQFF. The chain employs TRBV6-2 or TRBV6-3 and TRBJ2-1; 9 bases align to TRBD2. J gave up 10 bases and V 2 bases, and 6 bases lay outside the gene matches. CDR1 is MNHEY and CDR2 is SVGEGT in the germline V gene. CDR3 length: 14 amino acids.

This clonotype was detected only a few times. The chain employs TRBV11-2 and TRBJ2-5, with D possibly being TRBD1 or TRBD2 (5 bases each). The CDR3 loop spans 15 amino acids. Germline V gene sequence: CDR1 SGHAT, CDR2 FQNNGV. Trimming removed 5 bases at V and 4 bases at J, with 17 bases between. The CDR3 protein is CASSITGGGRETQYF. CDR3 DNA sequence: TGTGCCAGCAGCATAACCGGTGGGGGAAGAGAGACCCAGTACTTC.

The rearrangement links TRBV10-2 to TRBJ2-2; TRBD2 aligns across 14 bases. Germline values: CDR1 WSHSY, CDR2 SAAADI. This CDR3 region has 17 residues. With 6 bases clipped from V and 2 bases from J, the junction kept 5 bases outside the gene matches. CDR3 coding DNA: TGCGCCAGCAGGAACGGGACTAGCGGGAGTAACACCGGGGAGCTGTTTTTT. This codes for CASRNGTSGSNTGELFF.

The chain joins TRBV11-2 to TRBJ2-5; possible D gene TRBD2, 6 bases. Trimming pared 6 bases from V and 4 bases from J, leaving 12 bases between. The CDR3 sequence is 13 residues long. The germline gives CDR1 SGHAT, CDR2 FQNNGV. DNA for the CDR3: TGTGCCAGCAGACTAGCAGGGCCAGAGACCCAGTACTTC. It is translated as CASRLAGPETQYF. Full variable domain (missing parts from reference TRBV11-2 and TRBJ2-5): EAGVAQSPRYKIIEKRQSVAFWCNPISGHATLYWYQQILGQGPKLLIQFQNNGVVDDSQLPKDRFSAERLKGVDSTLKIQPAKLEDSAVYLCASRLAGPETQYFGPGTRLLVL.

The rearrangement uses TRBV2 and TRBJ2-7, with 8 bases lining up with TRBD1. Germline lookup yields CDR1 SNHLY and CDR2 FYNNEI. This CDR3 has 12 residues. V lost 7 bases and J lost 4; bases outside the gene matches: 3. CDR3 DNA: TGTGCCAGCAAACAGGGGGATTACGAGCAGTACTTC. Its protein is CASKQGDYEQYF. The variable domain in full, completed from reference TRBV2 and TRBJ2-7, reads EPEVTQTPSHQVTQMGQEVILRCVPISNHLYFYWYRQILGQKVEFLVSFYNNEISEKSEIFDDQFSVERPDGSNFTLKIRSTKLEDSAMYFCASKQGDYEQYFGPGTRLTVT.

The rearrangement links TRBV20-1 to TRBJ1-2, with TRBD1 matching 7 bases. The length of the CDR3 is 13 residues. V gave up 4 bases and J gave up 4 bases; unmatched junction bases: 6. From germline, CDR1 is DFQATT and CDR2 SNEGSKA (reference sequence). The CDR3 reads CSAIVAGGYGYTF. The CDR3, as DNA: TGCAGTGCTATAGTCGCAGGGGGCTATGGCTACACCTTC.

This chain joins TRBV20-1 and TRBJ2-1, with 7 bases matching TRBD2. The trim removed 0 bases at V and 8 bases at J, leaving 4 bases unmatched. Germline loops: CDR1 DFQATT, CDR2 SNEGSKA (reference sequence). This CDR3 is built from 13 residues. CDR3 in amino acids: CSARERERHEQFF. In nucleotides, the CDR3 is TGCAGTGCTAGAGAGCGGGAGAGGCATGAGCAGTTCTTC.

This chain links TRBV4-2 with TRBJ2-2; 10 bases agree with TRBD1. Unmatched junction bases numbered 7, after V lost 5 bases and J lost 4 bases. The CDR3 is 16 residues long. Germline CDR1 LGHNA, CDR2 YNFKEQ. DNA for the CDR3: TGTGCCAGCAGCGCCAGACAGGGGGCGGGCACCGGGGAGCTGTTTTTT. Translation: CASSARQGAGTGELFF.